The 26 T cell receptor beta chains listed next were all sequenced from one sample in a study of PD-L1 blockade in urothelial cancer. Time point denoted: pretreatment peripheral blood. TCRdb's copy holds only in-frame clones and misses some; the assay was immunoSEQ multiplex PCR. The sample holds about 50,000 clones; roughly 89% are singletons and the top ten take roughly 15%. The specimen comprised PBMCs, sampled around atezolizumab (anti-PD-L1) treatment. Every receptor here comes from a woman in her sixties with urothelial cancer.

V usage is TRBV5-1 and J usage is TRBJ2-5, with D possibly TRBD1 on 6 matching bases. V lost 4 bases, J lost 5 bases, and 18 bases lay in between. Germline V gives CDR1 SGHRS, CDR2 YFSETQ. The CDR3 has 15 amino acids. CDR3 in amino acids: CASSDETGLRETQYF. For the CDR3, the DNA is TGCGCCAGCAGCGACGAAACAGGGCTCAGGGAGACCCAGTACTTC.

This rearrangement joins TRBV7-2 to TRBJ2-7; no firm D call. The length of the CDR3 is 13 residues. Trimming took 3 bases from V and 4 from J, leaving 10 bases between them. Germline CDR1 reads SGHTA; CDR2 reads FQGNSA. The CDR3 sequence is CASSFGEWYEQYF. The CDR3 region has the DNA TGTGCCAGCAGCTTTGGAGAGTGGTACGAGCAGTACTTC.

V is TRBV10-3 and J is TRBJ2-7; the match to TRBD2 covers 11 bases. The V gene's germline CDR1 is ENHRY and CDR2 SYGVKD. With 6 bases clipped from V and 0 bases from J, the junction kept 10 bases outside the gene matches. There are 17 residues in the CDR3. CDR3 sequence: CAISSTLLAGASYEQYF. The DNA for the CDR3 is TGTGCCATCAGCTCGACCCTACTAGCGGGAGCCTCCTACGAGCAGTACTTC.

The V and J genes are TRBV7-2 and TRBJ2-2; D remains unclear. Germline CDR1 and CDR2: SGHTA and FQGNSA. This CDR3 is built from 15 residues. Trimming stripped 5 bases from V and 1 base from J, with 11 bases between. CDR3 nucleotide sequence: TGTGCCAGCAGCGCACGAAACAGGAACACCGGGGAGCTGTTTTTT. Encoded protein: CASSARNRNTGELFF.

This chain uses TRBV10-3 with TRBJ2-7, with a possible D match to TRBD1 (6 bases). The CDR3 totals 13 residues. CDR1 is ENHRY and CDR2 is SYGVKD in the germline V gene. V was clipped by 8 bases and J by 1 base, with 12 bases between them. The CDR3 reads CAIELGTSYEQYF. The CDR3, as DNA: TGTGCCATCGAGCTGGGGACATCCTACGAGCAGTACTTC.

This chain links TRBV7-6 with TRBJ1-4, with 8 bases matching TRBD1. CDR3 length: 15 amino acids. The germline gives CDR1 SGHVS, CDR2 FNYEAQ. J gave up 6 bases and V 5 bases, and 8 bases lay outside the gene matches. The CDR3 sequence is CASSPWTGLDEKLFF. Written as DNA, the CDR3 is TGTGCCAGCAGCCCCTGGACAGGGCTTGATGAAAAACTGTTTTTT. Full variable domain (outside the CDR3, taken from reference TRBV7-6 and TRBJ1-4): GAGVSQSPRYKVTKRGQDVALRCDPISGHVSLYWYRQALGQGPEFLTYFNYEAQQDKSGLPNDRFSAERPEGSISTLTIQRTEQRDSAMYRCASSPWTGLDEKLFFGSGTQLSVL.

This clone was observed once. The CDR3 spells CASSPGQGNNYGYTF. The DNA of the CDR3 is TGTGCCAGCAGCCCTGGACAGGGCAACAACTATGGCTACACCTTC. This rearrangement joins TRBV6-5 to TRBJ1-2; 8 nucleotides line up with TRBD1. The germline gives CDR1 MNHEY, CDR2 SVGAGI. The J segment lost 2 bases and the V segment lost 6 bases, leaving 8 bases of the junction unmatched. The CDR3 loop spans 15 amino acids.

V is TRBV7-8 and J is TRBJ2-7, with D maybe TRBD1 (6 bases). The germline V gene encodes CDR1 SGHVS and CDR2 FQNEAQ. The length of the CDR3 is 15 residues. The V gene lost 1 base and the J gene lost 7 bases, with 17 bases spanning the gap. The CDR3 DNA reads TGTGCCAGCAGCTTAGTCCCCAGGGGATTTCAAGAGCAGTACTTC. It yields the protein CASSLVPRGFQEQYF.

V and J are TRBV9 and TRBJ2-2, with TRBD1 matching 9 bases. V was pared by 3 bases and J by 4 bases, with 4 bases of the junction left unmatched. Germline values: CDR1 SGDLS, CDR2 YYNGEE. The CDR3 sequence is 15 residues long. CDR3: CASSAGQGSTGELFF. The DNA for the CDR3 is TGTGCCAGCAGCGCAGGACAGGGGAGCACCGGGGAGCTGTTTTTT.

The V gene is TRBV27, the J gene TRBJ2-7; D is perhaps TRBD2 (6 bases). Germline V gene data show CDR1 as MNHEY and CDR2 as SMNVEV (reference sequence). V gave up 5 bases and J gave up 2 bases, with 13 bases separating them. CDR3 length: 14 residues. CDR3 DNA: TGTGCCAGCAGTCCCTCGCGGGGCCCCTACGAGCAGTACTTC. Translation: CASSPSRGPYEQYF.

This clone has just one count. The chain uses TRBV7-2 and TRBJ2-7; D gene unclear. CDR3 length: 13 amino acids. The germline V gene encodes CDR1 SGHTA and CDR2 FQGNSA. Between the trimmed V and J ends, which lost 3 bases and 2 bases, there was a span of 8 bases. DNA of the CDR3: TGTGCCAGCAGCTTTGGCGGCACCTACGAGCAGTACTTC. The encoded protein is CASSFGGTYEQYF.

This clone was seen only once. The genes are TRBV10-3 and TRBJ1-6, with D unclear. The length of the CDR3 is 14 residues. Germline lookup yields CDR1 ENHRY and CDR2 SYGVKD. The ends were cut back, 5 bases at V and 3 bases at J, with 8 bases in the middle. The CDR3 nucleotides are TGTGCCATCAGTCCGGGAGACTATAATTCACCCCTCCACTTT. Translating gives CAISPGDYNSPLHF.

The V gene is TRBV28, the J gene TRBJ2-1; perhaps TRBD1 as D (6 bases). V was pared by 6 bases and J by 6 bases, with 30 bases between. The length of the CDR3 is 19 residues. In germline, CDR1 is MDHEN, CDR2 SYDVKM. CDR3 sequence: CASSHPGRGVTRPGNEQFF. CDR3 DNA: TGTGCCAGCAGCCACCCCGGCAGGGGTGTAACCCGACCGGGCAATGAGCAGTTCTTC.

This clone has a handful of counts. Within the sample, other DNA sequences also encode this same CDR3. J is TRBJ2-2 and V is TRBV6-4, with D tentatively TRBD1 (5 bases). The CDR3 has 15 amino acids. CDR1 is MRHNA, CDR2 SNTAGT, per germline. Trimming took off 0 bases at V and 1 base at J, with 6 bases between the two ends. This chain's CDR3 is CASSDSGQNTGELFF. CDR3 DNA: TGTGCCAGCAGTGACTCAGGACAGAACACCGGGGAGCTGTTTTTT.

The rearrangement joins TRBV10-3 to TRBJ2-2, with 9 bases fitting TRBD1. V was pared by 0 bases and J by 1 base, with 6 bases of the junction left unmatched. The CDR3 has 18 amino acids. Germline V gives CDR1 ENHRY, CDR2 SYGVKD. In nucleotides, the CDR3 is TGTGCCATCAGTGAGTCCGGTACAGGGGGCGGGAACACCGGGGAGCTGTTTTTT. Its translation: CAISESGTGGGNTGELFF.

The rearrangement links TRBV6-5 to TRBJ1-4; 9 bases match TRBD1. Germline V CDR1 and CDR2: MNHEY, SVGAGI. The CDR3 totals 16 residues. Trimming cost V 4 bases and J 0 bases; bases outside gene matches: 3. The CDR3 region is CASSSGQGATNEKLFF. The CDR3 DNA reads TGTGCCAGCAGTTCGGGACAGGGAGCAACTAATGAAAAACTGTTTTTT.

This clone appeared a single time. J is TRBJ2-7 and V is TRBV9; D uncertain. The CDR3 contains 13 residues. Germline CDR1 and CDR2: SGDLS and YYNGEE. V was shortened by 10 bases and J by 1 base, with 15 bases between the two germline ends. CDR3: CAGELTSSYEQYF. The CDR3 DNA reads as TGTGCCGGAGAACTGACTTCGTCCTACGAGCAGTACTTC. Filled out from reference TRBV9 and TRBJ2-7, the complete variable domain reads DSGVTQTPKHLITATGQRVTLRCSPRSGDLSVYWYQQSLDQGLQFLIQYYNGEERAKGNILERFSAQQFPDLHSELNLSSLELGDSALYFCAGELTSSYEQYFGPGTRLTVT.

This sequence joins TRBV21-1 and TRBJ1-1. TRBV21-1 is designated a pseudogene. The CDR3 sequence is 12 residues long. DNA for the CDR3: TGTGCCAGCAGCTACCGAGGCACTGAAGCTTTCTTT. It specifies CASSYRGTEAFF.

The J gene is TRBJ2-3, the V gene TRBV6-5; 12 bases match TRBD2. V dropped 7 bases and J dropped 5; count of bases not matched to a gene: 7. The CDR3 consists of 15 residues. The germline CDR1 and CDR2 sequences are MNHEY and SVGAGI. DNA for the CDR3: TGTGCCAGCAAGGCTAGCGGGGGGGCTGGAGATACGCAGTATTTT. This gives the protein CASKASGGAGDTQYF.

V gene TRBV2 combines with J gene TRBJ2-1; D ambiguous. Germline CDR1 and CDR2: SNHLY and FYNNEI. V was shortened by 1 base and J by 0 bases, with 7 bases between the two germline ends. This CDR3 has 15 amino acids. CDR3 sequence: CASSEGRSSYNEQFF. The CDR3 DNA reads TGTGCCAGCAGTGAAGGGCGGTCCTCCTACAATGAGCAGTTCTTC. The variable domain in full, completed from reference TRBV2 and TRBJ2-1, reads EPEVTQTPSHQVTQMGQEVILRCVPISNHLYFYWYRQILGQKVEFLVSFYNNEISEKSEIFDDQFSVERPDGSNFTLKIRSTKLEDSAMYFCASSEGRSSYNEQFFGPGTRLTVL.

The chain uses TRBV5-1 and TRBJ1-3; D is possibly TRBD1 (6 bases). There are 14 residues in the CDR3. The germline gives CDR1 SGHRS, CDR2 YFSETQ. V was clipped by 7 bases and J by 1 base, with 12 bases between them. CDR3 DNA: TGCGCCAGCGCGGAACAGGGATCTGGAAACACCATATATTTT. The encoded protein is CASAEQGSGNTIYF.

This clone was detected only once. The chain employs TRBV5-6 and TRBJ1-1; TRBD1 agrees at 9 bases. V lost 3 bases to trimming and J lost 5 bases; unmatched junction nucleotides: 11. The CDR3 contains 16 residues. Per germline, CDR1 SGHDT and CDR2 YYEEEE. CDR3 bases: TGTGCCAGCAGCTCCTCCGGGACAGGGAAGAGGACTGAAGCTTTCTTT. Translation: CASSSSGTGKRTEAFF.

The chain links TRBV27 to TRBJ1-1; D perhaps matches TRBD1 (6 bases). This CDR3 is 15 amino acids long. The germline V and J ends were trimmed by 5 bases and 4 bases, with 17 bases remaining between them. Germline V gives CDR1 MNHEY, CDR2 SMNVEV (reference sequence). CDR3 nucleotide sequence: TGTGCCAGCAGTCCCCGGGGGGGCGGGGGCACTGAAGCTTTCTTT. This gives the protein CASSPRGGGGTEAFF.

The chain joins TRBV12-2 to TRBJ2-7; the listed D gene, TRBD1, was not tested against the DNA. TRBV12-2 is deemed a pseudogene. The CDR3 is 16 residues long. CDR3 sequence reads: CASRLARQGSLYEQYF. For the CDR3, the DNA is TGTGCAAGTCGCTTAGCCCGACAGGGGTCTCTTTACGAGCAGTACTTC.

This clone has a handful of counts. This chain connects TRBV27 to TRBJ2-1; possibly TRBD2 for D (6 bases). CDR1 is MNHEY and CDR2 is SMNVEV in the germline V gene (reference sequence). This CDR3 spans 16 amino acids. The V gene lost 5 bases and the J gene lost 0 bases, with 14 bases spanning the gap. The CDR3 spells CASSTLAAHSYNEQFF. As DNA, the CDR3 is TGTGCCAGCAGTACCTTAGCGGCCCACTCCTACAATGAGCAGTTCTTC.

This clone was seen just once. The V and J genes are TRBV18 and TRBJ2-7, with 10 bases matching TRBD2. The J segment lost 3 bases and the V segment lost 6 bases, leaving 11 bases of the junction unmatched. Germline loops: CDR1 KGHSH, CDR2 LQKENI. The CDR3 length is 16 residues. The DNA for the CDR3 is TGTGCCAGCTCTTTTGGGGCTAGCGGGAGCAGCTACGAGCAGTACTTC. Its translation is CASSFGASGSSYEQYF.